The TCR beta chain described here comes from a study of T cells in localized non-small cell lung cancer. Some clones are missing from TCRdb's copy, which holds only in-frame ones; the method was immunoSEQ multiplex PCR. The table includes about 15,000 clones, 75% to 90% detected once. Germline CDR1 and CDR2: KGHSH and LQKENI. V gave up 1 base and J gave up 0 bases, with 15 bases separating them. This CDR3 is 17 amino acids long. Regarding the study as a whole: A median of around 52 clones ranked among the top 100 in tumor appeared in adjacent lung. Sequencing involved a lone tumor region, leaving heterogeneity possible. Adjacent uninvolved lung tissue had the highest T cell clonality, exceeding tumor.

Details on this clone: Antigen specificity is unknown.

This material consisted of peripheral blood, taken before any cancer treatment. V usage is TRBV18 and J usage is TRBJ1-2; D gene uncertain. The TCR sequence derives from a woman aged 40-70 years with stage I lung adenocarcinoma. The DNA for the CDR3 is TGTGCCAGCTCACCACGGGAGGGAGACCCGACTAACTATGGCTACACCTTC. Protein: CASSPREGDPTNYGYTF.